This T cell receptor beta chain was found in a study of CD8+ T cells in alopecia areata. The CDR3 totals 13 residues. The germline gives CDR1 SQVTM, CDR2 ANQGSEA. The trim removed 4 bases at V and 0 bases at J, leaving 3 bases unmatched. As the sequencing template, cDNA was produced by extracting RNA and reverse transcribing it. Here immunoSEQ multiplex PCR was the method, and the copy in TCRdb shows in-frame clones only, minus some. The sample lists 120,000 to 150,000 clones, 85% to 90% occurring once. This sequence was found in a human donor with alopecia areata. The starting material was CD8+ T cells sorted from blood, obtained at week 0. This chain uses TRBV29-1 with TRBJ2-7, with TRBD1 matching 7 bases. The CDR3 reads CSVAGDSSYEQYF. The CDR3 DNA reads as TGCAGCGTTGCAGGGGACAGCTCCTACGAGCAGTACTTC.